These T cell receptor beta chains were read from a single sample in a study of a mutant IDH1 vaccine in newly diagnosed glioma. Their specific antigens are unknown. Only in-frame clones appear in the TCRdb table, and some are missing; sequencing was by immunoSEQ multiplex PCR. The sample has roughly 70,000 clones, over 75% seen once. Specimen: PBMCs, collected from a glioma patient whose treatment included an IDH1 peptide vaccine. These TCRs come from a man aged 18 to 29 with glioma. The CDR3 runs from the conserved cysteine through the conserved F or W. Each record gives: J gene, V gene, D gene, CDR3 protein. A D gene is named only where the DNA matches it firmly.

>TRBJ2-7|TRBV5-1|NA
CASSLSGSSYEQYF
>TRBJ1-2|TRBV6-1|NA
CASRIPGTANYGYTF
>TRBJ1-1|TRBV4-3|NA
CASSPEAEREAFF
>TRBJ2-7|TRBV19|NA
CASSVQGGDYEQYF
>TRBJ1-5|TRBV6-6|NA
CASSYSSQPQHF
>TRBJ2-5|TRBV30|NA
CAWSVSSGETQYF
>TRBJ2-1|TRBV7-9|TRBD2
CASSILAGGDNEQFF
>TRBJ1-1|TRBV5-1|NA
CASSLGAGLIGRDTEAFF
>TRBJ1-4|TRBV7-2|NA
CASSFGGLVNEKLFF
>TRBJ1-1|TRBV2|NA
CASSGVGHTEAFF
>TRBJ2-3|TRBV6-5|TRBD1
CASSSRTGANTDTQYF
>TRBJ2-3|TRBV4-3|NA
CASSQVVGGKGGDTQYF
>TRBJ2-7|TRBV2|TRBD1
CASSGTGNSYEQYF
>TRBJ2-7|TRBV15|NA
CATSRESAPEQYF
>TRBJ2-7|TRBV2|TRBD2
CASSGTNLAEQYF
>TRBJ2-3|TRBV6-4|NA
CASRALNRATDTQYF
>TRBJ1-1|TRBV19|NA
CASRQWATEAFF
>TRBJ1-1|TRBV5-1|TRBD1
CASSLLQGALRLNTEAFF
>TRBJ2-7|TRBV7-9|NA
CASSLVVLLGANEQYF
>TRBJ1-1|TRBV9|NA
CASGGEGVSTEAFF
>TRBJ1-4|TRBV5-5|NA
CASSWGIREYEKLFF
>TRBJ1-1|TRBV11-2|TRBD1
CASSWTGFGTEAFF
>TRBJ1-2|TRBV10-2|NA
CASSQSQGWGYGYTF
>TRBJ1-1|TRBV5-1|TRBD1
CASSSGTGQLTEAFF
>TRBJ2-2|TRBV19|NA
CASIQDGSVSGELFF
>TRBJ2-7|TRBV28|TRBD2
CASALQGLGRSYEQYF
>TRBJ2-7|TRBV19|NA
CASSIQSGPYEQYF
>TRBJ1-2|TRBV18|NA
CASSPEQTLYGYTF
>TRBJ2-6|TRBV9|NA
CASSPSLSGANVLTF
>TRBJ2-3|TRBV9|TRBD2
CASSAPSGGGTDTQYF
>TRBJ1-3|TRBV30|NA
CAWSSGISGNTIYF
>TRBJ1-6|TRBV27|NA
CASSTGLRSPLHF
>TRBJ1-4|TRBV28|NA
CASSLGSRFEKLFF
>TRBJ1-1|TRBV7-8|NA
CASSFLWTERNTEAFF
>TRBJ1-1|TRBV7-8|NA
CASSSSAEAFF
>TRBJ1-5|TRBV19|TRBD1
CASSTGDRYIQPQHF
>TRBJ1-3|TRBV28|TRBD1
CASSSFRGTISGNTIYF
>TRBJ2-3|TRBV7-6|NA
CASSLVVPPDTQYF
>TRBJ2-7|TRBV4-3|NA
CASSLGDYEQYF
>TRBJ1-2|TRBV5-6|TRBD1
CASSLQGASYGYTF
>TRBJ2-3|TRBV6-1|TRBD1
CASSEAGGALLYTQYF
>TRBJ1-3|TRBV7-2|NA
CASSETHPPGNTIYF
>TRBJ1-5|TRBV19|NA
CASRPSTRNSNQPQHF
>TRBJ1-1|TRBV5-4|NA
CASSLGPPRDTEAFF
>TRBJ1-4|TRBV19|NA
CASSLREELEKLFF
>TRBJ2-7|TRBV4-1|NA
CASSRVRADYEQYF
>TRBJ2-7|TRBV6-5|TRBD1
CASSYFGQGYTYEQYF
>TRBJ1-1|TRBV7-9|NA
CASSLGTEAFF
>TRBJ2-7|TRBV2|NA
CASSEGGGPPYEQYF
>TRBJ2-1|TRBV2|NA
CASKLGVFYQFF
>TRBJ1-1|TRBV6-1|NA
CASSEAESGTLNTEAFF
>TRBJ2-2|TRBV5-1|TRBD1
CASSGTGTGELFF